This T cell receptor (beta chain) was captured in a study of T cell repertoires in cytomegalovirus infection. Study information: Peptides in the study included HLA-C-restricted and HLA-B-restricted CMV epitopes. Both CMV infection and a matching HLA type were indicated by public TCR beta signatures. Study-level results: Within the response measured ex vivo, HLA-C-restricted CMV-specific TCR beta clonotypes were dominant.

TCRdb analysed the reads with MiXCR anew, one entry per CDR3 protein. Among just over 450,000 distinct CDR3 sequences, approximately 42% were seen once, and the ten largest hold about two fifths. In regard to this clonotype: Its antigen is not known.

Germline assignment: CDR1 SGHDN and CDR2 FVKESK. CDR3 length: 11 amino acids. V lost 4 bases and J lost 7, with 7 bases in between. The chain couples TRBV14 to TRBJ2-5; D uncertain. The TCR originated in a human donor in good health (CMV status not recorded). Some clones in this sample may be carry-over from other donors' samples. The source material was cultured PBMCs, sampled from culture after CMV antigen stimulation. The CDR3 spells CASSRSGTQYF. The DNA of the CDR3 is TGTGCCAGCAGCCGATCCGGGACCCAGTACTTC.